The clone carrying this T cell receptor beta chain was picked up a small number of times. This sample stems from a study of T-cell reconstitution after alpha-beta-depleted transplantation in children. Germline V gene data show CDR1 as ENHRY and CDR2 as SYGVKD. The ends were cut back, 2 bases at V and 4 bases at J, with 11 bases in the middle. The CDR3 has 14 residues. Researchers prepared the TCRbeta library using unique molecular identifiers, the study reports. One entry per CDR3 protein, called by TCRdb with MiXCR from the PCR reads. The top ten clones hold approximately 5% of a sample with fewer than 550,000 distinct CDR3 sequences, roughly a tenth of them seen once.

Here the sequenced sample was PBMCs from the stem cell graft donor, taken from the stem cell graft. This receptor was obtained from a human donor who donated a stem cell graft to a child with acute myeloid leukemia. The chain uses TRBV10-3 and TRBJ1-1; perhaps TRBD1 as D (6 bases). The CDR3 region is CAISEEAGVTEAFF. In DNA, the CDR3 is TGTGCCATCAGTGAGGAGGCAGGGGTCACTGAAGCTTTCTTT.